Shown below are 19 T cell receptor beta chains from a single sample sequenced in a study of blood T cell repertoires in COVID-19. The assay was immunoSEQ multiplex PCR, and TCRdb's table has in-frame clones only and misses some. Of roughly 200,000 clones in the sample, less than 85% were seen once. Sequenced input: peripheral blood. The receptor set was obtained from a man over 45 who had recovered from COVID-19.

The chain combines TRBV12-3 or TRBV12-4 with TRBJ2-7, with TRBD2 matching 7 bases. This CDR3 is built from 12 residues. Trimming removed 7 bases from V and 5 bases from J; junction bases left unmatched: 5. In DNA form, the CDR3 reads TGTGCCAGCAAAATGGGGGGGAACGAGCAGTACTTC. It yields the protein CASKMGGNEQYF.

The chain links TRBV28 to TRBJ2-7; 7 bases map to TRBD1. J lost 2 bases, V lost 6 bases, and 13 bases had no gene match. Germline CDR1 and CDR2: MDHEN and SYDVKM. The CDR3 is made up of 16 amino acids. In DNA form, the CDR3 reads TGTGCCAGCAGCCGCCCTAAGGACAGGATAACCTACGAGCAGTACTTC. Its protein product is CASSRPKDRITYEQYF.

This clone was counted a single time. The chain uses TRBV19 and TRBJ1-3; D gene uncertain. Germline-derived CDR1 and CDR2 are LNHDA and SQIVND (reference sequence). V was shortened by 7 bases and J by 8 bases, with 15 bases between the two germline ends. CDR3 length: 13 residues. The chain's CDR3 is CASMGGLADTIYF. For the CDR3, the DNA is TGTGCCAGTATGGGAGGACTGGCGGACACCATATATTTT.

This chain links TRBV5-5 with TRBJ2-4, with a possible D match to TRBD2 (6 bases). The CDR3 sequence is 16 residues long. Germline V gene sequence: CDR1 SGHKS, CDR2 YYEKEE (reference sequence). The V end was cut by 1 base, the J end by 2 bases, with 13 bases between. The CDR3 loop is CASSLWDSRTKNIQYF. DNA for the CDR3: TGTGCCAGCAGCTTGTGGGACTCCAGGACCAAAAACATTCAGTACTTC.

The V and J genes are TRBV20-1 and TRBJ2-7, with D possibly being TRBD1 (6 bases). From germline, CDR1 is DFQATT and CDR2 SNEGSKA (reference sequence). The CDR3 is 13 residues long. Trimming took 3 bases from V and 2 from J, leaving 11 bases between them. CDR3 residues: CSASFRGAYEQYF. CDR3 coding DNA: TGCAGTGCTAGTTTCAGGGGAGCCTACGAGCAGTACTTC.

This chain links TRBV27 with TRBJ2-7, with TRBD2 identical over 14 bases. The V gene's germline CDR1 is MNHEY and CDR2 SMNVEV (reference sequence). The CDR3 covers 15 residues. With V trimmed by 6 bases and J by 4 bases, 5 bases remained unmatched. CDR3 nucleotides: TGTGCCAGCAGGCCGGGACTAGCGGGAGTATACGAGCAGTACTTC. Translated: CASRPGLAGVYEQYF.

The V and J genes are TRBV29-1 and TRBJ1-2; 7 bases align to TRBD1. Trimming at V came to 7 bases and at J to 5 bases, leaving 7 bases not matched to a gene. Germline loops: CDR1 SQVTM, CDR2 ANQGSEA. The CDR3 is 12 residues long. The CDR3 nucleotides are TGCAGCGGTCTACAGGGGAAGTATGGCTACACCTTC. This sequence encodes CSGLQGKYGYTF.

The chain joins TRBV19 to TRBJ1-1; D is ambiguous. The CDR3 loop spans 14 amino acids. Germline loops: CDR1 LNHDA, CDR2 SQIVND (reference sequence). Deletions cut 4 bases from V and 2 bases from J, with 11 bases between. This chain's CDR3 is CASSSLTGNTEAFF. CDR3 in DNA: TGTGCCAGTAGTAGCTTGACGGGTAACACTGAAGCTTTCTTT.

CDR3 DNA sequence: TGTGCCAGCAGTTACTCGTCGTCCGGGACCCAGTACTTC. Amino acid sequence: CASSYSSSGTQYF. This chain connects TRBV6-2 or TRBV6-3 to TRBJ2-5, with unresolved D. CDR1 MNHEY and CDR2 SVGEGT come from the germline V gene. The CDR3 has 13 amino acids. With 0 bases removed from V and 7 bases from J, the gap between germline ends came to 9 bases.

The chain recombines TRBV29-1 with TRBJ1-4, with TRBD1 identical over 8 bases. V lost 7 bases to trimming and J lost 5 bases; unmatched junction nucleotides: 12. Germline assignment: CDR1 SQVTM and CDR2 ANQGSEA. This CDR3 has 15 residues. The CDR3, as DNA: TGCAGCGCCCGCGCGGACAGGGCATCGAATGAAAAACTGTTTTTT. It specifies CSARADRASNEKLFF.

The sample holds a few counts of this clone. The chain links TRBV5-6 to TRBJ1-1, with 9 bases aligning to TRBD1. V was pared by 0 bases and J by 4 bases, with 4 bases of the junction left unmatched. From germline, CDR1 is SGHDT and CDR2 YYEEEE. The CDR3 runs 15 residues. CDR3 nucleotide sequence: TGTGCCAGCAGCTTGGTAGGACAGGGGATCACTGAAGCTTTCTTT. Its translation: CASSLVGQGITEAFF.

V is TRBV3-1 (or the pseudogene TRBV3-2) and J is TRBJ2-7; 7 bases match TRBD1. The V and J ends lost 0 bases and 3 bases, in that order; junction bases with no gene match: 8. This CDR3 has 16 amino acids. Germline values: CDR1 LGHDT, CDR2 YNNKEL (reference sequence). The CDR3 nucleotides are TGTGCCAGCAGCCAAGATCTTGCCCAGGGGGACTACGAGCAGTACTTC. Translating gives CASSQDLAQGDYEQYF.

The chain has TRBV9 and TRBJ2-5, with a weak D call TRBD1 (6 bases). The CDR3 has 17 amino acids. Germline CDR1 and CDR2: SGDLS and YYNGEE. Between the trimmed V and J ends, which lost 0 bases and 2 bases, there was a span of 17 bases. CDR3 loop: CASSVGLRTEPQETQYF. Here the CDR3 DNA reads TGTGCCAGCAGCGTAGGTCTGAGGACAGAACCACAAGAGACCCAGTACTTC. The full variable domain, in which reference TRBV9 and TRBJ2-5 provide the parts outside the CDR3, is DSGVTQTPKHLITATGQRVTLRCSPRSGDLSVYWYQQSLDQGLQFLIQYYNGEERAKGNILERFSAQQFPDLHSELNLSSLELGDSALYFCASSVGLRTEPQETQYFGPGTRLLVL.

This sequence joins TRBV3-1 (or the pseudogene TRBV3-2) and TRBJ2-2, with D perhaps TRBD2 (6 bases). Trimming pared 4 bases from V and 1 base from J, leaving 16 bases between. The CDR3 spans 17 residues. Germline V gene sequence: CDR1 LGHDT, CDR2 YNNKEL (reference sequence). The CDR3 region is CASSPLVLAWNTGELFF. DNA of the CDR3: TGTGCCAGCAGCCCGTTGGTGCTAGCGTGGAACACCGGGGAGCTGTTTTTT.

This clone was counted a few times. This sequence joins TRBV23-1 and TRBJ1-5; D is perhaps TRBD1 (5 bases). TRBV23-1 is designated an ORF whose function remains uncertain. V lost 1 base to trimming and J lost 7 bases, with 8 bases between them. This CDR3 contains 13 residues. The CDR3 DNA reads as TGCGCCAGCAGTCAATATTGGGGCCAGCCCCAGCATTTT. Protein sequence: CASSQYWGQPQHF.

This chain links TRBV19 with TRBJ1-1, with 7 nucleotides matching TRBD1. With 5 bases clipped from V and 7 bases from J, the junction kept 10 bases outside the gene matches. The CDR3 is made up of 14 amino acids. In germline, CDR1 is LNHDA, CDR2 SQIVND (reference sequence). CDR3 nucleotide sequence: TGTGCCAGTAGTCTCCCAGACAGGGTATATGAAGCTTTCTTT. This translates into CASSLPDRVYEAFF.

CDR3 sequence (DNA): TGTGCCAGTAGTATAGTACAGGGGTCCACCGGGGAGCTGTTTTTT. Protein product: CASSIVQGSTGELFF. The chain uses TRBV19 and TRBJ2-2; 7 bases map to TRBD1. With 1 base clipped from V and 4 bases from J, the junction kept 3 bases outside the gene matches. Germline V lookup: CDR1 LNHDA, CDR2 SQIVND (reference sequence). The CDR3 runs to 15 residues.

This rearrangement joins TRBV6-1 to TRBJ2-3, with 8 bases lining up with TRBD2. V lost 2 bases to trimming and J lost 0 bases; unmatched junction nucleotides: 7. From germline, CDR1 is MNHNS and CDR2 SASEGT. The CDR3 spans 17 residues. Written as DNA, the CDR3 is TGTGCCAGCAGTGAATCGTCCGGGAGGGCCAGCACAGATACGCAGTATTTT. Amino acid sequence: CASSESSGRASTDTQYF.

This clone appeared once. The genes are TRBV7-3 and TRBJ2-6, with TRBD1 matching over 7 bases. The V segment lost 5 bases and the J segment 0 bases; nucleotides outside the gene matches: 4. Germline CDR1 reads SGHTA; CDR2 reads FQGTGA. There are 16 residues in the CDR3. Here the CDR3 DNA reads TGTGCCAGCAGCCCGGACAGGCTCTCTGGGGCCAACGTCCTGACTTTC. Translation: CASSPDRLSGANVLTF.